This TCR beta chain was sequenced in a study of blood T cell repertoires in COVID-19 (TCRdb year 2020). Broadly, across the study: Collaborator samples came from the United States, Italy and Spain and covered acute and convalescent phases of COVID-19. The sample metadata nearly always contained a de-identified subject ID, COVID-19 status, age in years and sex. The prospective study material was composed of cDNA or gDNA derived from T cells, B-cell-depleted T cells, or PBMCs. Samples were obtained from the ongoing ImmuneRACE study (first 160 participants) and from 1,200 or so subjects provided by 6 global collaborators. A freely available public database, intended as a resource for researchers studying the immune response to SARS-CoV-2, is where the repertoires were released. Deeply sampled blood TCRbeta repertoires from subjects exposed to, actively infected with, or recovered from COVID-19 were included in the dataset. HLA class I and class II types, where available, came from metadata supplied by the sample provider rather than from assay-based typing. Summary of the overall study and its limitations: The quantity of clinical and demographic metadata differed by source and by participant and was supplied without curation.

To note about this clone: Its antigen is not yet known. There are no base qualities to consult, and no much larger clone falls within one base.

Participants in the prospective study were aged about 18 to 90 years, lived in some 24 United States geographic areas, and enrolled through a virtual design. To assign participants to cohorts, the prospective study relied on clinical history that participants themselves reported in a screening survey and a study questionnaire. ImmuneRACE Cohort 3 recovered participants were defined by two consecutive negative NP/OP PCR tests, healthcare professional clearance, or symptom resolution. Mobile phlebotomists in the prospective study collected whole blood, serum and a nasopharyngeal or oropharyngeal swab from every participant. Additional blood draws and questionnaires over an approximately two-month period could optionally be provided by prospective study participants. Before DNA extraction, blood samples from the prospective study were shipped at room temperature or frozen. TCRbeta CDR3 regions were amplified from genomic DNA by means of the immunoSEQ Assay, a bias-controlled multiplex PCR. On the study's bioinformatics: The number of nucleated cells in each sample was estimated by amplification of reference gene primers within the assay. Sequence reads were collapsed and filtered to measure the absolute abundance of every unique TCRbeta CDR3 rearrangement. Productive Simpson clonality was computed per sample as the square root of Simpson's diversity index over productive rearrangements. TCRdb obtained this table from immuneACCESS and retained in-frame rearrangements with V and J assigned. These tables miss some clones; where compared with another copy, unresolved V genes account for less than half of the shortfall, and the remainder is unexplained. V, J and clone size derive from that table, while D and trimming were established from the DNA sequence. The sample includes a few hundred thousand clones, with around 89% observed a single time. Just under 9% of the sample is held by the ten biggest clonotypes.

The CDR3 sequence holds 15 residues, the cysteine and phenylalanine included. Kept here is only the CDR3 DNA, which spans 45 bases and is read in frame from base 1. CDR1 and CDR2 were assigned from the germline V gene as SGDLS and YYNGEE. Trimming at the junction amounts to 0 bases on V and 1 base on J, and the germline ends lie 9 bases apart. This sequence uses TRBV9 and TRBJ2-3; possibly the D gene is TRBD2, per 6 matching bases. The clonotype was recovered from a man aged 40-55 years who had recovered from COVID-19. Material for sequencing was PBMCs or T cells enriched from blood (not recorded which). The CDR3 reads CASSVGGGGTDTQYF. The DNA sequence is as follows: TGTGCCAGCAGCGTAGGAGGCGGGGGCACAGATACGCAGTATTTT.